Below are 10 T cell receptor beta chains sequenced from a single sample in a study of T-cell reconstitution after alpha-beta-depleted transplantation in children. Unique molecular identifiers tagged the TCRbeta library. TCRdb reprocessed the PCR reads via MiXCR and lists one record per CDR3 protein. The sample lists some 400,000 distinct CDR3 sequences; roughly 20% were seen once. The sample in question was PBMCs from the stem cell graft donor, obtained from the stem cell graft. Receptors originate from a human donor who donated a stem cell graft to a child with acute myeloid leukemia.

Ten or more counts support this clonotype. This chain joins TRBV29-1 and TRBJ2-7; 7 bases are shared with TRBD1. The length of the CDR3 is 14 residues. Germline loops: CDR1 SQVTM, CDR2 ANQGSEA. V shed 6 bases, J shed 5 bases, and the junction held 13 bases outside the gene matches. This CDR3 is CSVSSRDSIHEQYF. The CDR3 DNA sequence: TGCAGCGTGAGCTCCCGGGACAGTATCCACGAGCAGTACTTC.

This clonotype was seen only a few times. The V and J genes are TRBV29-1 and TRBJ2-2, with D maybe TRBD1 (5 bases). Between the trimmed V and J ends, which lost 5 bases and 2 bases, there was a span of 9 bases. This CDR3 comprises 13 residues. Germline CDR1 and CDR2: SQVTM and ANQGSEA. CDR3 DNA sequence: TGCAGCGTTAAAGGGGCCAACACCGGGGAGCTGTTTTTT. Its protein is CSVKGANTGELFF.

V is TRBV27 and J is TRBJ2-5; perhaps TRBD2 as D (5 bases). CDR1 is MNHEY and CDR2 is SMNVEV in the germline V gene (reference sequence). Deletions cut 0 bases from V and 5 bases from J, with 13 bases between. CDR3 length equals 15 residues. DNA for the CDR3: TGTGCCAGCAGTTTATCTCTCCATCCGGGGGAGACCCAGTACTTC. Amino acids: CASSLSLHPGETQYF.

The chain employs TRBV20-1 and TRBJ1-1, with a tentative D call TRBD1 (6 bases). There are 13 residues in the CDR3. V was clipped by 5 bases and J by 0 bases, with 10 bases between them. CDR1 is DFQATT and CDR2 is SNEGSKA in the germline V gene (reference sequence). The CDR3: CSARTGLNTEAFF. The CDR3 DNA reads as TGCAGTGCTCGCACAGGGCTGAACACTGAAGCTTTCTTT.

Only a few counts were recorded for this clonotype. V and J are TRBV20-1 and TRBJ2-3, with a possible D match to TRBD1 (6 bases). The CDR3 consists of 14 residues. Per the germline V gene, CDR1 is DFQATT and CDR2 is SNEGSKA (reference sequence). Between the trimmed V and J ends, which lost 5 bases and 0 bases, there was a span of 12 bases. Here the CDR3 reads CSARRQASTDTQYF. The CDR3 bases are TGCAGTGCTCGCCGACAGGCTAGCACAGATACGCAGTATTTT.

A few counts support this clonotype. The chain recombines TRBV25-1 with TRBJ2-1, with 7 nucleotides matching TRBD1. Germline CDR1 MGHDK, CDR2 SYGVNS. V shed 6 bases, J shed 4 bases, and the junction held 12 bases outside the gene matches. The CDR3 covers 16 residues. The CDR3 coding sequence is TGTGCCAGCAGCGCCCCCTCGGGACAGAGATACAATGAGCAGTTCTTC. Its translation: CASSAPSGQRYNEQFF.

This clonotype was seen only a few times. J is TRBJ1-2 and V is TRBV29-1, with D possibly being TRBD1 (5 bases). Trimming left V 1 base short and J 3 bases short, with 9 bases between. CDR3 length: 13 amino acids. CDR1 is SQVTM, CDR2 ANQGSEA, per germline. The CDR3 reads CSVEGGVDYGYTF. CDR3 coding DNA: TGCAGCGTTGAAGGGGGGGTCGACTATGGCTACACCTTC.

This clonotype was recorded a few times. The chain is built from TRBV7-3 and TRBJ2-1, with TRBD1 identical over 7 bases. J gave up 3 bases and V 0 bases, and 2 bases lay outside the gene matches. The CDR3 sequence is 15 residues long. Germline V lookup: CDR1 SGHTA, CDR2 FQGTGA. As DNA, the CDR3 is TGTGCCAGCAGCTTAACCCCAGGGGGCTACAATGAGCAGTTCTTC. It yields the protein CASSLTPGGYNEQFF.

Many counts were recorded for this clonotype. This chain uses TRBV12-3 or TRBV12-4 with TRBJ2-3, with 10 bases fitting TRBD1. This CDR3 contains 15 residues. V dropped 6 bases and J dropped 7; count of bases not matched to a gene: 10. The chain's CDR3 is CASRSPGQGLNTQYF. CDR3 nucleotides: TGTGCCAGCAGGTCACCGGGACAGGGGTTAAATACGCAGTATTTT.

This clonotype was counted between two and nine times. This chain links TRBV2 with TRBJ2-7; 7 bases align to TRBD1. Per the germline V gene, CDR1 is SNHLY and CDR2 is FYNNEI. The CDR3 loop spans 15 amino acids. The V gene end was trimmed by 3 bases and the J gene end by 3 bases; junction bases not matched to a gene: 8. The CDR3 region is CASSDPGQNVYEQYF. For the CDR3, the DNA is TGTGCCAGCAGTGACCCGGGACAGAACGTCTACGAGCAGTACTTC.